The rows below give T cell receptor beta chains drawn from one sample of a study of cytomegalovirus exposure and HLA in healthy donors. Generated by immunoSEQ multiplex PCR, the TCRdb table keeps only in-frame clones and is missing some. The specimen's table records just over 150,000 clones. Sequenced sample: PBMCs. All receptors derive from a man under 40 in good health and CMV-seronegative. Each CDR3 is given with its conserved first and last residue. D genes are given only for firm matches.

D	V	J	CDR3	DNA
TRBD1	TRBV6-4	TRBJ1-2	CASSDGQGGYGYTF	TGTGCCAGCAGTGACGGACAGGGCGGCTATGGCTACACCTTC
TRBD1	TRBV5-1	TRBJ2-7	CASSSGQFYEQYF	TGCGCCAGCAGCTCGGGACAGTTCTACGAGCAGTACTTC
TRBD1	TRBV5-1	TRBJ2-2	CASSFWGQGDTGELFF	TGCGCCAGCAGCTTTTGGGGACAGGGGGACACCGGGGAGCTGTTTTTT
NA	TRBV12-5	TRBJ1-1	CASGLGEGDTEAFF	TGTGCTAGTGGTTTAGGGGAAGGCGACACTGAAGCTTTCTTT
TRBD2	TRBV19	TRBJ2-5	CASSIGGGLAGVRETQYF	TGTGCCAGTAGTATAGGAGGGGGACTAGCGGGAGTGAGAGAGACCCAGTACTTC
TRBD2	TRBV7-2	TRBJ2-1	CASSFYSGSSYNEQFF	TGTGCCAGCAGCTTTTATAGCGGGAGCTCCTACAATGAGCAGTTCTTC
TRBD1	TRBV10-3	TRBJ1-1	CAIRTTGGWGTEAFF	TGTGCCATCAGGACTACAGGGGGCTGGGGCACTGAAGCTTTCTTT
NA	TRBV6-5	TRBJ1-1	CASSLYPTKTEAFF	TGTGCCAGCAGTTTATATCCTACTAAGACTGAAGCTTTCTTT
NA	TRBV29-1	TRBJ1-1	CSVEAGGTEAFF	TGCAGCGTTGAAGCAGGAGGAACTGAAGCTTTCTTT
TRBD1	TRBV5-1	TRBJ1-1	CASRDPQYRGLNTEAFF	TGCGCCAGCCGGGATCCACAATACAGGGGATTGAACACTGAAGCTTTCTTT
NA	TRBV6-1	TRBJ1-2	CASSEVGRPHRKGYTF	TGTGCCAGCAGTGAAGTGGGCCGACCCCATAGGAAAGGCTACACCTTC
TRBD2	TRBV9	TRBJ2-7	CASSVAPAGGYEQYF	TGTGCCAGCAGCGTAGCCCCAGCGGGAGGGTACGAGCAGTACTTC
TRBD1	TRBV27	TRBJ2-2	CASRTGEAGELFF	TGTGCCAGCAGGACAGGGGAAGCCGGGGAGCTGTTTTTT
NA	TRBV18	TRBJ2-5	CASSPPRRGQETQYF	TGTGCCAGCTCACCACCGAGGCGAGGGCAAGAGACCCAGTACTTC
TRBD1	TRBV29-1	TRBJ1-2	CGVETGAGYGYTF	TGCGGCGTTGAAACAGGGGCGGGCTATGGCTACACCTTC
NA	TRBV9	TRBJ2-1	CASSATSRNTNEQFF	TGTGCCAGCAGCGCCACATCCCGTAATACCAATGAGCAGTTCTTC
TRBD1	TRBV19	TRBJ1-1	CASKGTGDSNTEAFF	TGTGCCAGTAAGGGGACAGGAGACAGTAACACTGAAGCTTTCTTT
NA	TRBV6-5	TRBJ1-3	CASSSGGSGNTIYF	TGTGCCAGCAGCTCCGGGGGATCTGGAAACACCATATATTTT
NA	TRBV7-3	TRBJ1-2	CARPLRANPDGYTF	TGTGCCAGACCCTTGAGGGCGAACCCGGATGGCTACACCTTC
TRBD1	TRBV19	TRBJ2-1	CASSIGTVPKQFF	TGTGCCAGTAGTATTGGGACAGTCCCTAAGCAGTTCTTC
TRBD1	TRBV29-1	TRBJ1-4	CSVEGTGDNEKLFF	TGCAGCGTTGAGGGGACAGGGGATAATGAAAAACTGTTTTTT
TRBD2	TRBV6-1	TRBJ2-7	CASSDLAGSNEQYF	TGTGCCAGCAGTGATCTAGCGGGGTCCAACGAGCAGTACTTC
TRBD2	TRBV4-3	TRBJ2-7	CASSQDGISGNEQYF	TGCGCCAGCAGCCAAGATGGGATAAGCGGGAACGAGCAGTACTTC
NA	TRBV7-6	TRBJ2-3	CASSSSTDTQYF	TGTGCCAGCAGCTCTAGCACAGATACGCAGTATTTT